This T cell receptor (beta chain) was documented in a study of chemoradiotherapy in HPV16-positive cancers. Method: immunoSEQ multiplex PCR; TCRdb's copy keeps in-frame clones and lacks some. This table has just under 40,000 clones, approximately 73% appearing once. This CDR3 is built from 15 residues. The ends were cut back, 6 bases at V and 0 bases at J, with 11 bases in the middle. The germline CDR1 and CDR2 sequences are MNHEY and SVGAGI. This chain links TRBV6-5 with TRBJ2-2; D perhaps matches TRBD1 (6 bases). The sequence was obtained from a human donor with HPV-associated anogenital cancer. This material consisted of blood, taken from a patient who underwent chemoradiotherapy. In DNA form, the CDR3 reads TGTGCCAGCAGCGAGGGGGTAGCGAACACCGGGGAGCTGTTTTTT. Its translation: CASSEGVANTGELFF.